This T cell receptor beta chain was identified in a study of blood T cell repertoires in COVID-19. CDR1 and CDR2 (germline): LGHDT, YNNKEL (reference sequence). The CDR3 runs 15 residues. V was cut by 3 bases and J by 4 bases, with 10 bases left in between. The method was immunoSEQ multiplex PCR; TCRdb's version includes in-frame clones alone and lacks a portion of them. The repertoire holds roughly 53,000 clones, with around 86% as singletons. V is TRBV3-1 (or the pseudogene TRBV3-2) and J is TRBJ2-6; perhaps TRBD2 as D (6 bases). Sequenced material: peripheral blood. The sequence came from a human donor in a cohort sampled during active COVID-19. The DNA of the CDR3 is TGTGCCAGCAGCCACAACGCGGGGGGGGCCAACGTCCTGACTTTC. It is translated as CASSHNAGGANVLTF.